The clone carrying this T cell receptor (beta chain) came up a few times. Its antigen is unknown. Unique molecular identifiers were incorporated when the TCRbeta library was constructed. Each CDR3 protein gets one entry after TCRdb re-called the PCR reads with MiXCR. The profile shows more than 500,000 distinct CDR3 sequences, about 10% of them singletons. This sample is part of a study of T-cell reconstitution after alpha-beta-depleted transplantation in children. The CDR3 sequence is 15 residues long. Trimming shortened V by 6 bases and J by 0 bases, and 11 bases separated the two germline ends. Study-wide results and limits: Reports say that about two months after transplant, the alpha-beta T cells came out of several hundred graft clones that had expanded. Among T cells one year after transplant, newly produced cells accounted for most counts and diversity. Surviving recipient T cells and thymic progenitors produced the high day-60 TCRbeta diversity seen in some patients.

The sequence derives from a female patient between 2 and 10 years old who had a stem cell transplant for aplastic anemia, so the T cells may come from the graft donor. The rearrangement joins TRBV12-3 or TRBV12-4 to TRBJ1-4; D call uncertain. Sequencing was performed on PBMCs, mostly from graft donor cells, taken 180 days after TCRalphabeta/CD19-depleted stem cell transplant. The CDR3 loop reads CASRFSGSTNEKLFF. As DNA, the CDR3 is TGTGCCAGCAGATTTTCGGGGTCAACTAATGAAAAACTGTTTTTT.